Below, one TCR beta chain is given with its context. It lacks a known antigen. Base qualities are missing; no much larger clone stands one base away. This record comes from a study of radiation and T cells in renal cell carcinoma (dated by TCRdb to 2018 to 2021). For context, the study as a whole: In total, 53 samples, comprising 25 or so tumors and 27 peripheral blood samples, were subjected to TCR beta sequencing. The last blood draw happened 4 weeks after radiation, timed to coincide with nephrectomy. In the 53 samples combined, some 4 million unique CDR3 nucleotide sequences were found, encoding 3,000,000 or so unique CDR3 amino acid sequences.

The time point label for this specimen denotes: blood 4 weeks post-SBRT, at nephrectomy. Reading the label with the study, this specimen's treatment or condition is: 15 Gy SBRT to primary tumor, nephrectomy 4 weeks later. Samples were obtained from a clinical trial, in which 15 Gy stereotactic body radiation therapy was delivered to primary renal cell carcinomas and nephrectomy was performed 4 weeks later. To track tumor-enriched clonotypes, serial peripheral blood was sampled from radiation-treated patients at baseline and at 2 weeks and 4 weeks after SBRT. All patients had renal cell carcinoma with clear cell pathology. The QIAamp DNA Blood Mini Kit (Qiagen) was used to prepare genomic DNA for TCR sequencing. The analyses included only samples that passed all quality control checks. Measured from the cysteine to the phenylalanine, the CDR3 is 15 residues long. Only the CDR3 portion is preserved as DNA: 45 bases, with reading frame beginning at the first base. Trimming accounts for 5 bases at V and 3 bases at J, while the number of junction bases matched to no gene is 5. For CDR1 and CDR2, the germline V gene lists MRHNA and SNTAGT.

Findings and caveats that apply to the study as a whole: Because no pretreatment tumor biopsies were available, whether clonotypes were present in the tumor at baseline could not be determined. Top tumor clonotypes rose in blood from baseline to 2 weeks post-radiation, then contracted by 4 weeks, suggesting transient expansion of tumor-resident clones. Blood repertoire dynamics were not followed beyond 4 weeks after treatment. With a single-armed trial design, the study had no way to address how radiation dose or scheduling affects the TCR repertoire.

Following the manufacturer's recommendations, the immunoSEQ kit was used to generate TCR beta libraries from genomic DNA. To prepare the libraries, a first multiplex PCR with proprietary primers was run, followed by a second PCR that added unique barcodes, and a bead cleanup was done after each round. A kit-provided positive control reaction and a negative control reaction were included in every sample batch. The final libraries were assessed on an Agilent 4200 TapeStation D1000 ScreenTape, pooled by volume, and quantified by qPCR. Sequencing was performed on an Illumina NextSeq500 with a MidOutput 150-cycle cartridge, and 156 Read1 and 15 Index1 cycles were run with kit custom primers. The pooled library was loaded at approximately 1 pM with a roughly 20% PhiX control spike-in. As for how the authors treated the data: Vendor-processed data were analyzed in R, and a clonotype was defined as all T cells sharing the same CDR3 nucleotide sequence. In the clone abundance analyses, frequencies were normalized to the 10,000 most abundant clones in each sample. Public T cell clones, which averaged fewer than five per sample, were removed prior to analysis. An abundance difference of at least 32-fold between compartments was the criterion for calling clonotypes tumor-enriched or baseline blood-enriched. Clonotypes expanded or contracted between blood time points were identified with a beta-binomial differential abundance model. Tumor-blood repertoire similarity was measured with the Baroni-Urbani and Buser coefficient, and group comparisons used two-tailed Wilcoxon tests in R. TCRdb took over this immuneACCESS table, retaining in-frame rearrangements with V and J assigned. Such tables are incomplete; in checked studies, under half of the missing clones stem from an unresolved V gene, and the remainder is unexplained. The D gene and trimming were derived from the DNA, and the V and J assignments and clone size from that table. The sample table lists 80,000 or so clones, roughly 87% of them with a count of one. Approximately 6.2% of the sample belongs to the ten largest clones.

Sequenced material: blood, taken from a patient whose treatment included radiotherapy and nephrectomy. The chain joins TRBV6-4 to TRBJ2-2, with 8 central nucleotides matching TRBD1. This TCR was sampled from a woman in her seventies with renal cell carcinoma. The bases read TGTGCCAGCAGTATCTCAGGGGGCGACACCGGGGAGCTGTTTTTT. Translated, it reads CASSISGGDTGELFF.